This T cell receptor beta chain derives from a study of blood T cells in healthy people across ages. Drawn from each donor were around 10 milliliters of peripheral blood. V lost 1 base to trimming and J lost 2 bases, with 6 bases between them. The CDR3 extends over 14 amino acids. The germline CDR1 and CDR2 sequences are LGHNA and YNFKEQ. Study-wide findings and caveats: The study found TCR beta diversity correlated strongly with naive T cell percentage. The fall in TCR beta diversity per million T cells was roughly linear with age.

Concerning this clonotype itself: The antigen remains undetermined.

Primed by a sample-barcoded 5' primer and a J-beta primer mix, a second PCR proceeded for roughly 6 to 12 cycles. Every molecule of cDNA carried a tag from a template-switch adaptor with 12 random nucleotides. TCRdb used MiXCR to reprocess the 5' RACE reads, holding one entry per CDR3 protein. The profile shows about 730,000 distinct CDR3 sequences, 35% to 45% of them singletons. The sequence came from a woman aged 60-75 years in good health. The sequenced sample was blood. The V and J genes are TRBV4-2 and TRBJ1-3; D gene unclear. CDR3 sequence reads: CASSQGSPGNTIYF. The CDR3 region has the DNA TGTGCCAGCAGCCAAGGGTCTCCTGGAAACACCATATATTTT.